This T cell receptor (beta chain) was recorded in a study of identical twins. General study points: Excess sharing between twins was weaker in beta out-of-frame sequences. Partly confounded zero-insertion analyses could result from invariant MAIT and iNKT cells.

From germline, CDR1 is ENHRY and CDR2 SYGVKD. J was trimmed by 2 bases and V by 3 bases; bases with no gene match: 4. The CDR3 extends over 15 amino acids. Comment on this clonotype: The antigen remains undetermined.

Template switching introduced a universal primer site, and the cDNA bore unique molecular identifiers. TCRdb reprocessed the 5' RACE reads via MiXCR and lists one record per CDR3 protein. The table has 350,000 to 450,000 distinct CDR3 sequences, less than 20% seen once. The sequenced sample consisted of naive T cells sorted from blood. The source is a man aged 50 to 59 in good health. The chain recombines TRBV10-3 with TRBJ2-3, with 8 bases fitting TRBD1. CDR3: CAISEGDRYTDTQYF. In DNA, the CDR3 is TGTGCCATCAGTGAAGGGGACAGGTACACAGATACGCAGTATTTT.